This T cell receptor beta chain appears in the sequencing data of a study of vaccination effects on CD4 cells after COVID-19. Assay used: immunoSEQ multiplex PCR; TCRdb lists only in-frame clones, some missing. The top ten hold more than 7% of the sample, which has roughly 41,000 clones, around 71% seen once. The germline V gene has CDR1 LNHDA and CDR2 SQIVND (reference sequence). The V end lost 4 bases, the J end lost 2 bases, and 18 bases lay between the germline ends. This CDR3 has 16 residues. With respect to this clone: The antigen remains undetermined.

Between days 10 and 11 of culture, CD4+ T cells were separated out. All participants had two doses of either the BNT162b2 or mRNA-1273 vaccine. The clonotype originates from a human donor who received a COVID-19 vaccine. The sequencing used CD4+ T cells from PBMCs cultured without peptide, collected after COVID-19 vaccination. The J gene is TRBJ2-7, the V gene TRBV19; TRBD1 might be the D (8 bases). DNA of the CDR3: TGTGCCAGTAGTAACCCCCGACAGGGGAGGGCCTACGAGCAGTACTTC. It translates to CASSNPRQGRAYEQYF.